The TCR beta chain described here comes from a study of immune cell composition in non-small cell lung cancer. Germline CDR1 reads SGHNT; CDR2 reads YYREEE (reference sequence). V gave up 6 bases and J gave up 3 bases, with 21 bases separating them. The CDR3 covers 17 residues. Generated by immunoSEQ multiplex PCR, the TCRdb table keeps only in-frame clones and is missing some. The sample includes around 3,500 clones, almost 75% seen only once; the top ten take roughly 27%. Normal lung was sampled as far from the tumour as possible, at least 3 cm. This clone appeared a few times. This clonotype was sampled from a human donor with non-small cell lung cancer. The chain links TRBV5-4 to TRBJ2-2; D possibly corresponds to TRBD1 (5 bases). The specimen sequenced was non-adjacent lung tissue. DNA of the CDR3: TGTGCCAGCACCACCGGCCCCAGTAGGGGTGACACCGGGGAGCTGTTTTTT. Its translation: CASTTGPSRGDTGELFF.